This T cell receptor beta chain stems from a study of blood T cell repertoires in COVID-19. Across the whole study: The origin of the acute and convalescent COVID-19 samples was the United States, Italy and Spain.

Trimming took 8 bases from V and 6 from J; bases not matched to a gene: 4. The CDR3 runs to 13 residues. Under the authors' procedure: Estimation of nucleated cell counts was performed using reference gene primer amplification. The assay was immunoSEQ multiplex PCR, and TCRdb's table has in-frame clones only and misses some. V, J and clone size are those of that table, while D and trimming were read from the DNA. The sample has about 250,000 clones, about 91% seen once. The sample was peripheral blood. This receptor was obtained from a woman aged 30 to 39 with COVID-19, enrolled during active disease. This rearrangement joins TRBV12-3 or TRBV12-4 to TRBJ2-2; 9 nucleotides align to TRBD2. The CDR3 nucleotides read TGTGCCAGCCGGACTAGCGTCGCCGGGGAGCTGTTTTTT. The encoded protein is CASRTSVAGELFF.